What follows are 5 T cell receptor beta chains derived from one specimen sequenced in a study of cytomegalovirus exposure and HLA in healthy donors. Primers for the PCR totalled 60 Vbeta and 13 Jbeta. Sequencing was performed with immunoSEQ multiplex PCR; in TCRdb, only in-frame clones are kept and a portion is missing. The sample lists about 160,000 clones, roughly 80% seen once, with roughly 1.6% in the top ten. The sequencing sample was made of PBMCs. These receptors originate from a girl aged 10 to 17 in good health and CMV-seropositive.

The rearrangement links TRBV11-2 to TRBJ1-2; the D is unclear. CDR1 and CDR2 from the germline V gene are SGHAT and FQNNGV. The CDR3 has 12 amino acids. The ends were cut back, 4 bases at V and 4 bases at J, with 7 bases in the middle. CDR3 residues: CASSSGGYGYTF. The DNA for the CDR3 is TGTGCCAGCAGCTCGGGAGGCTATGGCTACACCTTC.

In DNA form, the CDR3 reads TGTGCCAGCAGTGAAGGGCAGGGGTTATTCAGTGAGCAGTTCTTC. As protein: CASSEGQGLFSEQFF. The chain couples TRBV2 to TRBJ2-1; possibly TRBD1 for D (6 bases). Germline lookup yields CDR1 SNHLY and CDR2 FYNNEI. The CDR3 consists of 15 residues. V was pared by 1 base and J by 9 bases, with 16 bases between.

The count of this clone is one. The chain recombines TRBV10-1 with TRBJ2-3, with 7 bases identical to TRBD1. The CDR3 extends over 14 amino acids. Germline V gene data show CDR1 as WNHNN and CDR2 as SYGVQD (reference sequence). Trimming at V came to 4 bases and at J to 2 bases, leaving 3 bases not matched to a gene. The CDR3 sequence: CASSAGQYTDTQYF. CDR3 nucleotide sequence: TGCGCCAGCAGTGCGGGACAGTACACAGATACGCAGTATTTT.

Remarks on this clone: The same CDR3 arises from other DNA sequences in this sample as well. The genes are TRBV15 and TRBJ1-2; 9 positions agree with TRBD1. Trimming cost V 9 bases and J 5 bases; bases outside gene matches: 13. There are 15 residues in the CDR3. The germline V gene encodes CDR1 LNHNV and CDR2 YYDKDF (reference sequence). The CDR3 DNA sequence: TGTGCCACTAGCCTAAAAAAGGGACAGGGATATGGCTACACCTTC. Protein: CATSLKKGQGYGYTF.

The rearrangement links TRBV6-5 to TRBJ1-5; TRBD1 might be the D (6 bases). CDR1 and CDR2 from the germline V gene are MNHEY and SVGAGI. The CDR3 runs to 14 residues. Between the trimmed V and J ends, which lost 5 bases and 3 bases, there was a span of 11 bases. CDR3 coding DNA: TGTGCCAGCAGTGAGTCGGGACACAATCAGCCCCAGCATTTT. Its translation is CASSESGHNQPQHF.